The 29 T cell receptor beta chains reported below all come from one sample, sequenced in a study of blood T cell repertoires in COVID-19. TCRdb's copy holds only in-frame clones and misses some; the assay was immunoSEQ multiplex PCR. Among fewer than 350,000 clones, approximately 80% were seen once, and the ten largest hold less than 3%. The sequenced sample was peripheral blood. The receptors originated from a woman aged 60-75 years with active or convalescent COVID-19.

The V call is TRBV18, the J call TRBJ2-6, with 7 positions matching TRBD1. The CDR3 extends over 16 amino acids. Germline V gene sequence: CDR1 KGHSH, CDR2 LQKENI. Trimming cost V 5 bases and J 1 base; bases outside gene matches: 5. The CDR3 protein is CASSANRGSGANVLTF. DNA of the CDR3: TGTGCCAGCTCAGCTAACAGGGGATCTGGGGCCAACGTCCTGACTTTC.

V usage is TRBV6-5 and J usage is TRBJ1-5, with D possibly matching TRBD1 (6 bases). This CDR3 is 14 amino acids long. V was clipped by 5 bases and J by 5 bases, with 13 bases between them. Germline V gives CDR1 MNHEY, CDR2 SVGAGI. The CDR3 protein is CASSQQGRDQPQHF. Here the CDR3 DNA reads TGTGCCAGCAGTCAACAGGGTAGGGATCAGCCCCAGCATTTT.

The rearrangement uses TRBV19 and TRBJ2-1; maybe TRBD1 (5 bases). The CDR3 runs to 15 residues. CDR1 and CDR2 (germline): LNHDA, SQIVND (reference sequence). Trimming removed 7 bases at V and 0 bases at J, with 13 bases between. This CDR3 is CASMGLGPSYNEQFF. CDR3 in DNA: TGTGCCAGTATGGGTTTGGGGCCCTCCTACAATGAGCAGTTCTTC. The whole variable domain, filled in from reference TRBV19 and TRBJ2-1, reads DGGITQSPKYLFRKEGQNVTLSCEQNLNHDAMYWYRQDPGQGLRLIYYSQIVNDFQKGDIAEGYSVSREKKESFPLTVTSAQKNPTAFYLCASMGLGPSYNEQFFGPGTRLTVL.

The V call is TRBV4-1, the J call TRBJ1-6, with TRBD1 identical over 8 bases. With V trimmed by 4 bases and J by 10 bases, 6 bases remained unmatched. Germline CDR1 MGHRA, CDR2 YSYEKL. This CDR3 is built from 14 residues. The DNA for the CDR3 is TGCGCCAGCAGCCGGCAGGGGGCGGGATCACCCCTCCACTTT. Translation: CASSRQGAGSPLHF.

DNA for the CDR3: TGCGCCTCTGAGGGGGTGAGCACTGAAGCTTTCTTT. This sequence encodes CASEGVSTEAFF. This sequence joins TRBV10-2 and TRBJ1-1; tentative D call: TRBD1 (6 bases). Trimming cost V 11 bases and J 4 bases, with 14 bases left between them. The germline gives CDR1 WSHSY, CDR2 SAAADI. CDR3 length: 12 residues.

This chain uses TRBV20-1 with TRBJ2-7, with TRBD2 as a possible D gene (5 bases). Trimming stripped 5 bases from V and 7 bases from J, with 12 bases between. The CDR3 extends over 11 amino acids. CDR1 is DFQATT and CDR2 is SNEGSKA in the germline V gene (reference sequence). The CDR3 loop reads CSALLGWEQYF. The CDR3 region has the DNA TGCAGTGCTTTACTAGGCTGGGAGCAGTACTTC.

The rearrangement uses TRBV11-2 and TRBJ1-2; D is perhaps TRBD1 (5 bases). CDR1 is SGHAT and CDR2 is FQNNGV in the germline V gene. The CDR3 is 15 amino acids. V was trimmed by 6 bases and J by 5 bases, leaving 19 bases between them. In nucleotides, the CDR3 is TGTGCCAGCAGACCAGGGTTCCAGAAGGGGTATGGCTACACCTTC. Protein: CASRPGFQKGYGYTF.

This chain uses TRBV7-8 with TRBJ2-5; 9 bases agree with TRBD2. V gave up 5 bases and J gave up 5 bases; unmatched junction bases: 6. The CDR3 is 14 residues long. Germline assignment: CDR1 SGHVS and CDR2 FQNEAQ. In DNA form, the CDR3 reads TGTGCCAGCAGCCGCGGGGGGGCTAAGGAGACCCAGTACTTC. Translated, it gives CASSRGGAKETQYF.

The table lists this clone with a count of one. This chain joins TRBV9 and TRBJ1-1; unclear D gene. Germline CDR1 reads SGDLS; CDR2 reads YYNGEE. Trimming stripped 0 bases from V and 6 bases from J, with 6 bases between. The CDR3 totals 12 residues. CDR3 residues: CASSVAEAEAFF. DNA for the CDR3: TGTGCCAGCAGCGTAGCTGAGGCTGAAGCTTTCTTT.

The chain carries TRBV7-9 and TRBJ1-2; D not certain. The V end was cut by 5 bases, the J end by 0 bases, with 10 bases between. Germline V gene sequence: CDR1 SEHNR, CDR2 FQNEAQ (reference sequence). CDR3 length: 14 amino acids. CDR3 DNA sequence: TGTGCCAGCAGCCCCTCGGCGGCTAACTATGGCTACACCTTC. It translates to CASSPSAANYGYTF.

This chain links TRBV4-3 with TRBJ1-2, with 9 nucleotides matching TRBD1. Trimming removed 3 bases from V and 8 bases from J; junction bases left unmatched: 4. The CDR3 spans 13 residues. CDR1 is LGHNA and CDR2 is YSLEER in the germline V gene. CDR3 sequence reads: CASSQRDRAGYTF. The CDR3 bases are TGCGCCAGCAGCCAGAGGGACAGGGCGGGCTACACCTTC.

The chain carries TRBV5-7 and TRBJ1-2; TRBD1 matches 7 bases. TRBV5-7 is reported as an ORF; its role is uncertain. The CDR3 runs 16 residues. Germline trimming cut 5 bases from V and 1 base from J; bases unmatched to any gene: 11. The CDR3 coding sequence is TGTGCCAGCAGATATGCCGGGACAGACAATAACTATGGCTACACCTTC. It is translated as CASRYAGTDNNYGYTF.

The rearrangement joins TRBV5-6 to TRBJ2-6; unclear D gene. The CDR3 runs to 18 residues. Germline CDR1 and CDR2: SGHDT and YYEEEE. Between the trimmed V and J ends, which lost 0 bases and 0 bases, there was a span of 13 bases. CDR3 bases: TGTGCCAGCAGCTTGGGCCATCAGATCTTCTCTGGGGCCAACGTCCTGACTTTC. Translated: CASSLGHQIFSGANVLTF.

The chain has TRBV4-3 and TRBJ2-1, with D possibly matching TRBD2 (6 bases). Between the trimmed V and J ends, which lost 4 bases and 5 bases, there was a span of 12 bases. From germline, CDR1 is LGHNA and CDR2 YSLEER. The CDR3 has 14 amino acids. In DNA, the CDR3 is TGCGCCAGCAGCCTCCAAACGGGGGACAATGAGCAGTTCTTC. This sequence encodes CASSLQTGDNEQFF.

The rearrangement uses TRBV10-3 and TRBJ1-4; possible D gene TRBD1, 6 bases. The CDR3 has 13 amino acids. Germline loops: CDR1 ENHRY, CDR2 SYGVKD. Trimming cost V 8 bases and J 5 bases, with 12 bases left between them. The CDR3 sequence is CAISGERNEKLFF. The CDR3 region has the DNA TGTGCCATCTCAGGGGAAAGGAATGAAAAACTGTTTTTT.

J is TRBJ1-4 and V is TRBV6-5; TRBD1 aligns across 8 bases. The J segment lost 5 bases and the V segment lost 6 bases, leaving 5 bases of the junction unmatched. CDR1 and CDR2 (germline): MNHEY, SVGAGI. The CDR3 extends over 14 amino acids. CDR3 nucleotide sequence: TGTGCCAGCAGCCGGAACAGGGGGAATGAAAAACTGTTTTTT. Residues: CASSRNRGNEKLFF.

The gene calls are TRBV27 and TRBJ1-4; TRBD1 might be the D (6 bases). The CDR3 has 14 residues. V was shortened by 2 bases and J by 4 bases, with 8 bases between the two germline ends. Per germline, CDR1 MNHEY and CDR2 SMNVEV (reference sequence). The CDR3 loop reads CASSLTGSNEKLFF. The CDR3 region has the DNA TGTGCCAGCAGTTTAACAGGGAGTAATGAAAAACTGTTTTTT.

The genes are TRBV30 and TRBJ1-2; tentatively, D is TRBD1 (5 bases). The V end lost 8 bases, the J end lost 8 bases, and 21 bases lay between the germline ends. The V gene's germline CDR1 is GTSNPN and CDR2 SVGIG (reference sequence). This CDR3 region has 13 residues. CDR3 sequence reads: CAQSPGRSGGYTF. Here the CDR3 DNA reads TGTGCCCAAAGCCCAGGGAGGTCGGGAGGCTACACCTTC.

DNA of the CDR3: TGTGCCAGCAGCCCGGAGGGGGGGACCGATCAGCCCCAGCATTTT. As protein: CASSPEGGTDQPQHF. The V call is TRBV5-4, the J call TRBJ1-5; D may be TRBD1 (6 bases). Germline loops: CDR1 SGHNT, CDR2 YYREEE (reference sequence). Trimming removed 4 bases from V and 5 bases from J, with 16 bases in between. This CDR3 contains 15 residues.

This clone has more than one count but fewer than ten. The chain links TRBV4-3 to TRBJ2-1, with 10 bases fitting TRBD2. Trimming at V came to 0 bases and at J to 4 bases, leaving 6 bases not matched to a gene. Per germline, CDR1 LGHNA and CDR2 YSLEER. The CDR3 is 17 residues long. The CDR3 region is CASSQDPSSGGYNEQFF. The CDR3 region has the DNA TGCGCCAGCAGCCAAGACCCCTCTAGCGGGGGTTACAATGAGCAGTTCTTC.

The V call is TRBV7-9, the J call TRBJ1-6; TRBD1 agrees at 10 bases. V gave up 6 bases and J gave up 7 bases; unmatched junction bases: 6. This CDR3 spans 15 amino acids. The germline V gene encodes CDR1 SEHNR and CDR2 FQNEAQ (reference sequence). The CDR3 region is CASRSGQGENSPLHF. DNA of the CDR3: TGTGCCAGCAGATCCGGACAGGGGGAAAATTCACCCCTCCACTTT.

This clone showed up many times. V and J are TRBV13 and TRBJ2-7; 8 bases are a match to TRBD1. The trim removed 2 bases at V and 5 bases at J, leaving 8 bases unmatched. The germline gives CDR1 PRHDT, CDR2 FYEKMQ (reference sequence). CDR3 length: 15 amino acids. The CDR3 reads CASSLSGRGQNEQYF. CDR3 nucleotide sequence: TGTGCCAGCAGCTTAAGCGGCAGGGGGCAGAACGAGCAGTACTTC.

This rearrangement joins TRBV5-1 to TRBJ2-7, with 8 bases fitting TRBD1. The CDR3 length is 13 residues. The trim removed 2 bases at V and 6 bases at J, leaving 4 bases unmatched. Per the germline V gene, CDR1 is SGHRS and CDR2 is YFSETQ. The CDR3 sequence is CASSLAGGSEQYF. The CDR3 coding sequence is TGCGCCAGCAGCTTAGCAGGGGGCTCCGAGCAGTACTTC.

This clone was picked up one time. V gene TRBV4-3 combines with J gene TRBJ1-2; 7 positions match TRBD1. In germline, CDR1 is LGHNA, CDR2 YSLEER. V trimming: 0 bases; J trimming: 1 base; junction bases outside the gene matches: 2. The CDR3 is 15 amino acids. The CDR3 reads CASSQERGHNYGYTF. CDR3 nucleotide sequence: TGCGCCAGCAGCCAAGAGAGGGGGCATAACTATGGCTACACCTTC.

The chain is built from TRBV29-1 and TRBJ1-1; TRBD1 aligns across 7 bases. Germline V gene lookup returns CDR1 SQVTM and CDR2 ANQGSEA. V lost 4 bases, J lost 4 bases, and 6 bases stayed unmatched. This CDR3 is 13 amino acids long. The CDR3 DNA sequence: TGCAGCGTTGGAAGGGGGCTAGGCACTGAAGCTTTCTTT. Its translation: CSVGRGLGTEAFF.

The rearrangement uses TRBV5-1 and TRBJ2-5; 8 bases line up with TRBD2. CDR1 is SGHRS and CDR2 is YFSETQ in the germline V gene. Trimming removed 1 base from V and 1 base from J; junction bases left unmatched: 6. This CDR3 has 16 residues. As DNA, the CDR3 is TGCGCCAGCAGCTTGATGGGGCGGGGGGCCCAAGAGACCCAGTACTTC. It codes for CASSLMGRGAQETQYF.

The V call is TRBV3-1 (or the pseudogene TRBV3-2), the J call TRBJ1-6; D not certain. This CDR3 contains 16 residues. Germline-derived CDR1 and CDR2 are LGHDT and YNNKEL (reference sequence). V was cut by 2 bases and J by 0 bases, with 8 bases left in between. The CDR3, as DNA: TGTGCCAGCAGCCAACGGGGAAGCTCCTATAATTCACCCCTCCACTTT. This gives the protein CASSQRGSSYNSPLHF.

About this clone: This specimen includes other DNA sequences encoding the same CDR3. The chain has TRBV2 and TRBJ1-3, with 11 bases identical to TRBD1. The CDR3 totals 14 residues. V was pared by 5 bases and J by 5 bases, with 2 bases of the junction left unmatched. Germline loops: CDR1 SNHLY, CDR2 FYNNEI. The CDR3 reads CASSRDRGRNTIYF. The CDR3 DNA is TGTGCCAGCAGTCGGGACAGGGGGAGAAACACCATATATTTT.

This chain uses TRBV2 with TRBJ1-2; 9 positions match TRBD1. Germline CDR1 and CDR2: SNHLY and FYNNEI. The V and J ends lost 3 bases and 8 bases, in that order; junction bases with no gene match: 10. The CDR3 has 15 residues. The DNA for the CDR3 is TGTGCCAGCAGTGATTACCCGGGACAGGGTAGAGGCTACACCTTC. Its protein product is CASSDYPGQGRGYTF.